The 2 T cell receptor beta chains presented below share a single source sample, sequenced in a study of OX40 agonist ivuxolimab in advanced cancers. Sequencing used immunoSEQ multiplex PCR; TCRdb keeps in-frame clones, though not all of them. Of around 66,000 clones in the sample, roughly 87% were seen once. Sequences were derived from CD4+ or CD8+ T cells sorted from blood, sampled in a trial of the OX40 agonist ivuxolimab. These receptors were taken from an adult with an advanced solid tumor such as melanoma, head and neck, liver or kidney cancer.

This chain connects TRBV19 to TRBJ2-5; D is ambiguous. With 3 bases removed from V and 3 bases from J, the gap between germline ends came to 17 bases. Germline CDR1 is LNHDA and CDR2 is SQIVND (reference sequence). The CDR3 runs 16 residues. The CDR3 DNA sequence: TGTGCCAGTAGTATGATCACGGCGACCAATAAAGAGACCCAGTACTTC. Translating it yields CASSMITATNKETQYF.

The CDR3 is CASSERYSGTTEQYF. The DNA of the CDR3 is TGTGCCAGCAGTGAAAGGTATAGTGGTACAACCGAGCAGTACTTC. The chain combines TRBV6-1 with TRBJ2-7; D not certain. The CDR3 consists of 15 residues. V was cut by 2 bases and J by 6 bases, with 17 bases left in between. CDR1 and CDR2 (germline): MNHNS, SASEGT.